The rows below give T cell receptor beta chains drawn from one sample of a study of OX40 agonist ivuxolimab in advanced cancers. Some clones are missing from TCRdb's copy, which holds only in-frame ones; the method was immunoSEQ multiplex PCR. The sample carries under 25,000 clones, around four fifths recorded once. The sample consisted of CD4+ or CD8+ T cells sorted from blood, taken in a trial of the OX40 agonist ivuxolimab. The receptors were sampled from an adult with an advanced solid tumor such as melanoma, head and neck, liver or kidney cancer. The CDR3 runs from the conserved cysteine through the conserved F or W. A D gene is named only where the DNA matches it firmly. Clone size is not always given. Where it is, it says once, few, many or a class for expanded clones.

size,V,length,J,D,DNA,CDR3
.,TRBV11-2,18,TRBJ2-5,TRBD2,TGTGCCAGCAGCTCCTACCCAGCGGGAGGGCCCTCAGGAGAGACCCAGTACTTC,CASSSYPAGGPSGETQYF
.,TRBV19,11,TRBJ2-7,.,TGTGCCAGTAGTATAGGTAACGAGCAGTACTTC,CASSIGNEQYF
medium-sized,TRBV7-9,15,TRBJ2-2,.,TGTGCCAGCAAGCCGGACTCTATCGTCACCGGGGAGCTGTTTTTT,CASKPDSIVTGELFF
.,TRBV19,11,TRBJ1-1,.,TGTGCCAGTAGTATATGGACTGAAGCTTTCTTT,CASSIWTEAFF
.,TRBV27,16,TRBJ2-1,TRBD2,TGTGCCAGCAGTCCCTCCCCGGGACTAGCGCACAATGAGCAGTTCTTC,CASSPSPGLAHNEQFF
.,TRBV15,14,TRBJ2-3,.,TGTGCCACCAGCCAGGGGCAGGGCACAGATACGCAGTATTTT,CATSQGQGTDTQYF
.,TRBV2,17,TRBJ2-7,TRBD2,TGTGCCACTTTAACCGGGACTAGCGGGGGTTCGGCCTACGAGCAGTACTTC,CATLTGTSGGSAYEQYF
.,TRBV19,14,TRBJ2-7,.,TGTGCCAGTAGTATAGATGGGAGCTCCTACGAGCAGTACTTC,CASSIDGSSYEQYF
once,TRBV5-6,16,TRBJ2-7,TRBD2,TGTGCCAGCAGTCCCGGGACTAGCGGGATTCTTTACGAGCAGTACTTC,CASSPGTSGILYEQYF
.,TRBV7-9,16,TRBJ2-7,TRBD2,TGTGCCATTGCGGGACTAGCGGGGGGCGATTCCTACGAGCAGTACTTC,CAIAGLAGGDSYEQYF
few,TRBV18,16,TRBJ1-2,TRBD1,TGTGCCAGCTCACCACCGTTTACAGGGGATAGCTATGGCTACACCTTC,CASSPPFTGDSYGYTF
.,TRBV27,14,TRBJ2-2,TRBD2,TGTGCCAGCAGTTTAGGAGGACTAGCTGTAGAGCTGTTTTTT,CASSLGGLAVELFF
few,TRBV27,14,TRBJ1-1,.,TGTGCCAGCAGCACTGCGTGGGGCTCCACTGAAGCTTTCTTT,CASSTAWGSTEAFF
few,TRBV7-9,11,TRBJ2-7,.,TGTGCCAGCAGCTCCCAAGGGGCACAGTACTTC,CASSSQGAQYF
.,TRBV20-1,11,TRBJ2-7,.,TGCAGTGCTCCCCTACTTCGTGAGCAGTACTTC,CSAPLLREQYF
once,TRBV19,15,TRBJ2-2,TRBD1,TGTGCCAGTAGTCCTTGGACAGGGGGGCAGACGGAGCTGTTTTTT,CASSPWTGGQTELFF
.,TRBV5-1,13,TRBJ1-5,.,TGCGCCAGCAGCTTGGAAGGGGAAGAGCCCCAGCATTTT,CASSLEGEEPQHF
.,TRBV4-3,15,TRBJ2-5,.,TGCGCCAGCAGCCAAGAGCCCCGGGGGGCGGGTGAGCAGTACTTC,CASSQEPRGAGEQYF
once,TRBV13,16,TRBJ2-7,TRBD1,TGTGCCAGCAGCTTACGAACCGGGACAGGGCCCTACGAGCAGTACTTC,CASSLRTGTGPYEQYF
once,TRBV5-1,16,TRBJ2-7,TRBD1,TGCGCCAGCAGCTTGCCGGGACAGGGGGAGGCCTACGAGCAGTACTTC,CASSLPGQGEAYEQYF
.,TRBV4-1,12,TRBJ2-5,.,TGCGCCAGCAGCCAAGACTGGAAGACCCAGTACTTC,CASSQDWKTQYF
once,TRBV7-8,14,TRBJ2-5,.,TGTGCCAGCAGCTTAGGGCCAGGACAAGAGACCCAGTACTTC,CASSLGPGQETQYF
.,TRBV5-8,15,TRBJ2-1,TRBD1,TGTGCCAGCAGCGCGGGACAGGGATTCTACAATGAGCAGTTCTTC,CASSAGQGFYNEQFF
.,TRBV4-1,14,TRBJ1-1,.,TGCGCCAGCAGCCCCTCAGGTTGGAACACTGAAGCTTTCTTT,CASSPSGWNTEAFF
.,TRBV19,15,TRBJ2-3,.,TGTGCCAGTAGTATAACCGGGGACCCCACAGATACGCAGTATTTT,CASSITGDPTDTQYF
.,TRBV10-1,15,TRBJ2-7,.,TGCGCCAGCAGTGAGGGGACATCGTCCTCCTACGAGCAGTACTTC,CASSEGTSSSYEQYF
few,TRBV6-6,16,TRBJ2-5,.,TGTGCCAGCAGTTACGGCAATTCGGCACAAGGGGAGACCCAGTACTTC,CASSYGNSAQGETQYF
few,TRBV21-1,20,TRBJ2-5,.,TGTGCCAGCAGCAAAGGGGGACTAGCGGGAGGGCCACCATGCCAAGAGACCCAGTACTTC,CASSKGGLAGGPPCQETQYF
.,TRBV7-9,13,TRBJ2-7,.,TGTGCCAGCAGCTTCTCCGGTTCCTACGAGCAGTACTTC,CASSFSGSYEQYF
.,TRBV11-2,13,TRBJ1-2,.,TGTGCCAGCAGCTTAGCACAGCATTATGGCTACACCTTC,CASSLAQHYGYTF
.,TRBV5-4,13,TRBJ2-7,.,TGTGCCAGCAGCGTCGGATATACCTACGAGCAGTACTTC,CASSVGYTYEQYF
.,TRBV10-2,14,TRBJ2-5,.,TGCGCCAGCAGTGAGCCGGGATACCAAGAGACCCAGTACTTC,CASSEPGYQETQYF
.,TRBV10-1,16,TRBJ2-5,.,TGCGCCAGCAGTGAGCATGGACAACGGGCCTCGGAGACCCAGTACTTC,CASSEHGQRASETQYF
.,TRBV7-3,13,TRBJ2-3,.,TGTGCCAGCAGCTATGATAGCACAGATACGCAGTATTTT,CASSYDSTDTQYF
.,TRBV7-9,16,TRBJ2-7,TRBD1,TGTGCCAGCAGCTTAGTTTTGGACAGGGAGTTCTACGAGCAGTACTTC,CASSLVLDREFYEQYF
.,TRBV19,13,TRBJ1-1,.,TGTGCCAGTAAGGGCAGGGCTGGGACTGAAGCTTTCTTT,CASKGRAGTEAFF
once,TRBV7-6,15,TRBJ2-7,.,TGTGCCAGCAGCTTAGAGGGAGAAGGCTCCTACGAGCAGTACTTC,CASSLEGEGSYEQYF
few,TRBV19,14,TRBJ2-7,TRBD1,TGTGCCAGTAGTCCCGGGACAGGTGCTTACGAGCAGTACTTC,CASSPGTGAYEQYF
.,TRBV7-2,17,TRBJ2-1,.,TGTGCCAGCAGCTTAGTGGGAAAGTATCTCTCCTACAATGAGCAGTTCTTC,CASSLVGKYLSYNEQFF
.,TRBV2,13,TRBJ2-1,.,TGTGCCAGCAGTTCCGGTGGCTACAATGAGCAGTTCTTC,CASSSGGYNEQFF
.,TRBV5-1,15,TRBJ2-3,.,TGCGCCAGCAGCTCCACGGGGGCGGCATCGGATACGCAGTATTTT,CASSSTGAASDTQYF